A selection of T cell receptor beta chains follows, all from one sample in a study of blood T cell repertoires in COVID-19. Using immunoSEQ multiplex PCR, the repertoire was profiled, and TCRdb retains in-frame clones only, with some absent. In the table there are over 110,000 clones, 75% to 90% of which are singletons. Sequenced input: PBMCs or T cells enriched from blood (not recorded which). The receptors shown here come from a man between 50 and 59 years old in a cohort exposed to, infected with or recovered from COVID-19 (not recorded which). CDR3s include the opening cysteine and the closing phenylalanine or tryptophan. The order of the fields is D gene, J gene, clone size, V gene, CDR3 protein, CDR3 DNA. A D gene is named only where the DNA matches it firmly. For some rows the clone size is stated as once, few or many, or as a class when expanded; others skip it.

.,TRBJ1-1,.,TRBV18,CASSPFGGGGGTEAFF,TGTGCCAGCTCACCATTTGGTGGCGGGGGAGGGACTGAAGCTTTCTTT
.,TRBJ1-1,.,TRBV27,CASRSPHEAFF,TGTGCCAGCAGGTCCCCCCATGAAGCTTTCTTT
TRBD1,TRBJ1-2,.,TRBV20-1,CSASLGQRTNYGYTF,TGCAGTGCTAGTCTGGGACAGAGAACTAACTATGGCTACACCTTC
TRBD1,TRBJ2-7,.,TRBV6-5,CASRGQGGTREQYF,TGTGCCAGCAGGGGACAGGGAGGAACGCGCGAGCAGTACTTC
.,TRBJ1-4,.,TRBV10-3,CAISDRGGEKLFF,TGTGCCATCAGTGATAGGGGGGGGGAAAAACTGTTTTTT
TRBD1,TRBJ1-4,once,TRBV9,CASSAGTGGTNEKLFF,TGTGCCAGCAGCGCAGGGACAGGGGGGACTAATGAAAAACTGTTTTTT
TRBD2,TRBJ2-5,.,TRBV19,CASTPPGGVETQYF,TGTGCCAGTACACCGCCGGGAGGGGTGGAGACCCAGTACTTC
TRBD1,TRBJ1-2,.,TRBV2,CASSTQGAGDYGYTF,TGTGCCAGCAGCACTCAGGGGGCAGGGGACTATGGCTACACCTTC
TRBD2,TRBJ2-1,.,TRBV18,CASSPQLRTSVYNEQFF,TGTGCCAGCTCACCCCAGCTCCGGACTAGCGTTTACAATGAGCAGTTCTTC
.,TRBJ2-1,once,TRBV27,CASSVIAESYNEQFF,TGTGCCAGCAGCGTTATAGCGGAATCCTACAATGAGCAGTTCTTC
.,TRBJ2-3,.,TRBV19,CASRDQGFDTQYF,TGTGCCAGTAGGGATCAGGGCTTCGATACGCAGTATTTT
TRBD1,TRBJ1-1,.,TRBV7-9,CASSLSVVGRGPTEAFF,TGTGCCAGCAGCTTATCGGTGGTCGGCAGGGGGCCGACTGAAGCTTTCTTT
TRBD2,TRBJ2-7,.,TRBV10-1,CASSEAGDYQYF,TGCGCCAGCAGTGAGGCCGGGGACTACCAGTACTTC
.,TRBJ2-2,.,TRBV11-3,CASRDSPTGELFF,TGTGCCAGCAGGGACAGCCCCACCGGGGAGCTGTTTTTT
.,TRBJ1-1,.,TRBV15,CATSVQGYTEAFF,TGTGCCACCAGCGTTCAGGGGTACACTGAAGCTTTCTTT
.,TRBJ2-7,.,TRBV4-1,CASSQGMGRGQYF,TGCGCCAGCAGCCAAGGAATGGGCCGGGGGCAGTACTTC
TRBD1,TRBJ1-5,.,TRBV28,CASSSGQVNQPQHF,TGTGCCAGCAGTTCCGGACAGGTTAATCAGCCCCAGCATTTT
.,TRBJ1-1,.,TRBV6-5,CASSYLRALNTEAFF,TGTGCCAGCAGTTATTTGCGGGCCTTGAACACTGAAGCTTTCTTT